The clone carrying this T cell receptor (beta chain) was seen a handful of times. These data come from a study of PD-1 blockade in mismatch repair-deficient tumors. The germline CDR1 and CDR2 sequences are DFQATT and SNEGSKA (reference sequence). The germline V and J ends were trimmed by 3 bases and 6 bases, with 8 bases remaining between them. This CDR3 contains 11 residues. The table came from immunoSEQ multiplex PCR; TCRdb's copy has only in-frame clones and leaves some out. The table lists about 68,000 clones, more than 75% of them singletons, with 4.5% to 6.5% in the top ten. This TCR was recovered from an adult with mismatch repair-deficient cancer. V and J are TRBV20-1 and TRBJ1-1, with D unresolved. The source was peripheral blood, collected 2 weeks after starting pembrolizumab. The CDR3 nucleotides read TGCAGTGCTAGGGGTATGGCTGAAGCTTTCTTT. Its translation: CSARGMAEAFF.